The TCR beta chain under discussion was sequenced for a study of T cell responses to AZD1222 COVID-19 vaccine. Sequenced by immunoSEQ multiplex PCR; TCRdb stores in-frame clones only, minus some. The table has more than 85,000 clones, around 82% seen once. The V gene's germline CDR1 is MDHEN and CDR2 SYDVKM. This CDR3 comprises 13 residues. J lost 5 bases, V lost 6 bases, and 4 bases had no gene match. The clonotype originates from an adult in good health. The sample here was peripheral blood, taken on day 0 of AZD1222 vaccination. V usage is TRBV28 and J usage is TRBJ2-4; TRBD1 matches at 7 bases. This CDR3 is CASRPGQENIQYF. In DNA form, the CDR3 reads TGTGCCAGCAGACCTGGACAGGAAAACATTCAGTACTTC. Combining the CDR3 with reference TRBV28 and TRBJ2-4 gives the whole variable domain DVKVTQSSRYLVKRTGEKVFLECVQDMDHENMFWYRQDPGLGLRLIYFSYDVKMKEKGDIPEGYSVSREKKERFSLILESASTNQTSMYLCASRPGQENIQYFGAGTRLSVL.